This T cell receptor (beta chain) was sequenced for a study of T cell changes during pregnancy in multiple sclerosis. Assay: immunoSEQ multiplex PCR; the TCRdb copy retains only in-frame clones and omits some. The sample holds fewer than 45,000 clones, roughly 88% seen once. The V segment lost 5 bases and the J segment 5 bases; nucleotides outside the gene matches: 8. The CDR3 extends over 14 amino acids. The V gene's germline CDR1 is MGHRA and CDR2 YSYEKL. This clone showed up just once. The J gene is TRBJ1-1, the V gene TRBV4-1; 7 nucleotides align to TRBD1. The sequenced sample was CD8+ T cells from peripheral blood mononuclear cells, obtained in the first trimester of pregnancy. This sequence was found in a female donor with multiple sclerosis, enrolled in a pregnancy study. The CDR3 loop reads CASSLQGMGTEAFF. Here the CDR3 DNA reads TGCGCCAGCAGCTTACAGGGGATGGGGACTGAAGCTTTCTTT.